The source of this TCR beta chain is a study of cytomegalovirus exposure and HLA in healthy donors. The CDR3 is 13 amino acids. The germline gives CDR1 SGHAT, CDR2 FQNNGV. V lost 5 bases, J lost 2 bases, and 3 bases stayed unmatched. This clone was counted only a few times. This may stem from a read error, because a much larger clone lies one nucleotide away. The data were produced by immunoSEQ multiplex PCR, yet TCRdb's version contains in-frame clones alone and is incomplete. The sample contains 220,000 or so clones, over 80% of which appear only once. Material: PBMCs. The clonotype was recovered from a woman aged 25-40 years in good health and CMV-seropositive. The chain combines TRBV11-2 with TRBJ2-7, with 7 bases fitting TRBD1. This CDR3 reads CASSPGTAYEQYF. CDR3 in DNA: TGTGCCAGCAGCCCCGGGACAGCCTACGAGCAGTACTTC. Using reference TRBV11-2 and TRBJ2-7 for the parts outside the CDR3, the full variable domain is EAGVAQSPRYKIIEKRQSVAFWCNPISGHATLYWYQQILGQGPKLLIQFQNNGVVDDSQLPKDRFSAERLKGVDSTLKIQPAKLEDSAVYLCASSPGTAYEQYFGPGTRLTVT.